Listed below are T cell receptor beta chains from one sample, sequenced in a study of blood T cell repertoires in COVID-19. Sequenced by immunoSEQ multiplex PCR; TCRdb stores in-frame clones only, minus some. Among under 85,000 clones listed, approximately 85% were seen once. Source material: peripheral blood. The receptors were sampled from an elderly man with acute or convalescent COVID-19. Both conserved end residues are part of each CDR3. The order of the fields is J gene, V gene, D gene, clone size, CDR3 DNA, CDR3 protein. D genes are given only for firm matches. Clone sizes are given selectively: once, few, many, or a class where the clone is expanded.

>TRBJ2-7|TRBV27|NA|few
TGTGCCAGCAGTTCCCGAGGAGGCTTCTCCTACGAGCAGTACTTC
CASSSRGGFSYEQYF
>TRBJ2-7|TRBV27|TRBD2|few
TGTGCCAGCAGTTGGACTTACCGAGCGGGAGCGCGCGAGCAGTACTTC
CASSWTYRAGAREQYF
>TRBJ2-1|TRBV18|TRBD2|NA
TGTGCCAGCTCATTCGGGACTAGCGGCTACAATGAGCAGTTCTTC
CASSFGTSGYNEQFF
>TRBJ2-3|TRBV7-2|TRBD2|NA
TGTGCCAGCAGCCCCGGCGGACTAGCGCTGACAGATACGCAGTATTTT
CASSPGGLALTDTQYF
>TRBJ2-1|TRBV7-2|TRBD2|NA
TGTGCCAGCAGCTTAGCTAGCGGGGGGACATACAATGAGCAGTTCTTC
CASSLASGGTYNEQFF
>TRBJ1-5|TRBV28|NA|NA
TGTGCCAGCGGGCAGAACAATCAGCCCCAGCATTTT
CASGQNNQPQHF
>TRBJ1-1|TRBV5-1|NA|NA
TGCGCCAGCAGCTGGGCAGGGGAGAACACTGAAGCTTTCTTT
CASSWAGENTEAFF
>TRBJ2-7|TRBV10-3|NA|NA
TGTGCCATCAGTACATCCAGGGACGAGCAGTACTTC
CAISTSRDEQYF
>TRBJ2-3|TRBV7-2|NA|NA
TGTGCCAGCAGCCAGCAACCAGGGGGGAGCACAGATACGCAGTATTTT
CASSQQPGGSTDTQYF
>TRBJ1-2|TRBV5-4|TRBD1|NA
TGTGCCAGCAGCCCGAGGGGGCGGGGCTATGGCTACACCTTC
CASSPRGRGYGYTF
>TRBJ2-7|TRBV28|TRBD1|NA
TGTGCCAGCAGTTTATGGGGGCCTGGACAGGGGGCTCGGGAGCAGTACTTC
CASSLWGPGQGAREQYF
>TRBJ2-1|TRBV7-9|NA|NA
TGTGCCAGCAGCTTAGGCGGGGACGGCAATGAGCAGTTCTTC
CASSLGGDGNEQFF
>TRBJ2-1|TRBV27|NA|few
TGTGCCAGCAGTCTCAGAGGACAGTCATCGGAACACAATGAGCAGTTCTTC
CASSLRGQSSEHNEQFF
>TRBJ2-7|TRBV3-1/TRBV3-2|NA|NA
TGTGCCAGCAGCCTGGACTGGAGCTCCTACGAGCAGTACTTC
CASSLDWSSYEQYF
>TRBJ2-2|TRBV7-3|TRBD2|once
TGTGCCAGCAGCTTAAATGACGGGGGGGCGGAGCTGTTTTTT
CASSLNDGGAELFF
>TRBJ1-1|TRBV7-2|TRBD1|NA
TGTGCCAGCAGTCAATACCGGACAGGGGGGATGAACACTGAAGCTTTCTTT
CASSQYRTGGMNTEAFF
>TRBJ2-7|TRBV7-9|TRBD2|NA
TGTGCCAGCAGCTTAGCGCTGAGGACTAGCGGCCAGAGGGGCTACGAGCAGTACTTC
CASSLALRTSGQRGYEQYF
>TRBJ2-3|TRBV3-1/TRBV3-2|NA|NA
TGTGCCAGCAGCCCCGGGGATCCTGGCACTAGCACAGATACGCAGTATTTT
CASSPGDPGTSTDTQYF
>TRBJ1-1|TRBV14|NA|NA
TGTGCCAGCAGCCAAGATCGGGGAACCCCTGGAGCTTTCTTT
CASSQDRGTPGAFF
>TRBJ2-3|TRBV7-2|TRBD1|NA
TGTGCCAGCAGCTACAGGGGGCCTAGGGGTACAGATACGCAGTATTTT
CASSYRGPRGTDTQYF
>TRBJ2-7|TRBV7-8|TRBD2|once
TGTGCCAGCAGCTTTCGGACTAGCGGGAGGGCCATCTACTCCTACGAGCAGTACTTC
CASSFRTSGRAIYSYEQYF
>TRBJ2-3|TRBV5-6|TRBD1|NA
TGTGCCAGCAGCCAACGGACAGGAAGCACAGATACGCAGTATTTT
CASSQRTGSTDTQYF
>TRBJ1-1|TRBV27|TRBD1|NA
TGTGCCAGCAGTGAACCGGGACAGGGCGCTGAAGCTTTCTTT
CASSEPGQGAEAFF
>TRBJ2-3|TRBV21-1|NA|NA
TGTGCCAGCAGCATGGGACAGGACAGAGAAGATACGCAGTATTTT
CASSMGQDREDTQYF
>TRBJ1-3|TRBV19|TRBD1|NA
TGTGCCAGTCAGGACAGGAGCTCTGGAAACACCATATATTTT
CASQDRSSGNTIYF
>TRBJ1-4|TRBV28|NA|once
TGTGCCAGCAGCTCAATCGGGTCGGATAATGAAAAACTGTTTTTT
CASSSIGSDNEKLFF
>TRBJ1-5|TRBV6-2/TRBV6-3|NA|NA
TGTGCCAGCAGTTACGCCAGGGCCAGGCCCCTGTGGGTGGCCCAGCATTTT
CASSYARARPLWVAQHF
>TRBJ1-2|TRBV5-1|NA|few
TGCGCCAGCAGCTTGGAGGGGAAGGGAGGTGGCTACACCTTC
CASSLEGKGGGYTF
>TRBJ1-1|TRBV5-1|TRBD1|NA
TGCGCCAGCAGCCCCGGGACAGGGGCCCCGTCGGGGACTGAAGCTTTCTTT
CASSPGTGAPSGTEAFF
>TRBJ2-7|TRBV6-5|NA|NA
TGTGCCAGCAGTTACTCGTACAGGAACGGCTACGAGCAGTACTTC
CASSYSYRNGYEQYF
>TRBJ1-3|TRBV7-8|TRBD1|NA
TGTGCCAGCAGCTTAGAGCTCAGGGACAGGGGCCTCGTTGGAAACACCATATATTTT
CASSLELRDRGLVGNTIYF
>TRBJ1-3|TRBV7-9|NA|NA
TGTGCCAGCAGCTTAGTAGAAGTCACTGGAAACACCATATATTTT
CASSLVEVTGNTIYF
>TRBJ2-1|TRBV7-2|NA|once
TGTGCCAGCAGCTTAGTTGTGGGCTCATCCTACAATGAGCAGTTCTTC
CASSLVVGSSYNEQFF
>TRBJ1-1|TRBV9|NA|NA
TGTGCCAGCAGCTTATTGACAACGATGAACACTGAAGCTTTCTTT
CASSLLTTMNTEAFF
>TRBJ2-5|TRBV7-7|TRBD2|NA
TGTGCCAGCAGCTCCGGGACTAGCGGGGTGCAAGAGACCCAGTACTTC
CASSSGTSGVQETQYF
>TRBJ1-2|TRBV7-2|NA|NA
TGTGCCAGCACTAACCGCCGGGGGAGCTATGGCTACACCTTC
CASTNRRGSYGYTF
>TRBJ1-1|TRBV5-1|NA|once
TGCGCCAGCAGCCCGGGAGAGGACACTGAAGCTTTCTTT
CASSPGEDTEAFF
>TRBJ2-7|TRBV12-3/TRBV12-4|TRBD1|NA
TGTGCCAGCAGTTTAGGGACAGGGCTCGGGCAGTACTTC
CASSLGTGLGQYF
>TRBJ2-1|TRBV11-2|TRBD2|NA
TGTGCCAGCAGCTTATGGGCCATGGCTTCGGGGGGTGAGCAGTTCTTC
CASSLWAMASGGEQFF
>TRBJ1-2|TRBV7-6|NA|NA
TGTGCCAGCAGCTCACAGGGTAGTGGCTACACCTTC
CASSSQGSGYTF
>TRBJ2-4|TRBV28|NA|NA
TGTGCCAGCAGTCGCCGGGACAACAGAAACATTCAGTACTTC
CASSRRDNRNIQYF
>TRBJ2-3|TRBV28|TRBD1|NA
TGTGCCAGCAGTGACAGGGGGAGCACAGATACGCAGTATTTT
CASSDRGSTDTQYF
>TRBJ2-1|TRBV7-2|TRBD2|NA
TGTGCCAGCAGCTCCGAAAGGGGACTAGTTAATGAGCAGTTCTTC
CASSSERGLVNEQFF
>TRBJ1-6|TRBV27|TRBD1|few
TGTGCCAGCAGACAAGCCGGACAGGGGAGTTCACCCCTCCACTTT
CASRQAGQGSSPLHF
>TRBJ2-3|TRBV5-1|TRBD2|once
TGCGCCAGCAGCTCGATGACTAGCGGACCTAGCACAGATACGCAGTATTTT
CASSSMTSGPSTDTQYF
>TRBJ1-5|TRBV28|NA|NA
TGTGCCAGCAGTTTGATCCAGGCCGGAGGTCAGCCCCAGCATTTT
CASSLIQAGGQPQHF
>TRBJ1-2|TRBV9|TRBD1|once
TGTGCCAGCAGCGCCCGGGACAGGGCTTTATCTAGCGGCTACACCTTC
CASSARDRALSSGYTF
>TRBJ2-1|TRBV2|TRBD2|NA
TGTGCCAGCAGTGAAGGGGTAGCGGGAGGGCCCTACAATGAGCAGTTCTTC
CASSEGVAGGPYNEQFF
>TRBJ2-7|TRBV2|TRBD1|NA
TGTGCCAGCAGCGGGGACAGGGGGTGGTCCTACGAGCAGTACTTC
CASSGDRGWSYEQYF